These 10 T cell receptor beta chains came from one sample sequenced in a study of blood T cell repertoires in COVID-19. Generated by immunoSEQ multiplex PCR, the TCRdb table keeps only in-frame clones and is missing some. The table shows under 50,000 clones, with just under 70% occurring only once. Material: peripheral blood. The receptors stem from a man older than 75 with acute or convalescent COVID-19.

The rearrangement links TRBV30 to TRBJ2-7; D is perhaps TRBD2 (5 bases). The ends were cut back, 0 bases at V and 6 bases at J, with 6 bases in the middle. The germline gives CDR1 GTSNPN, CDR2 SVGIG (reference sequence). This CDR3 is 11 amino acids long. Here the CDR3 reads CAWSVSGEQYF. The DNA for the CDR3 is TGTGCCTGGAGTGTAAGCGGCGAGCAGTACTTC.

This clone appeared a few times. In DNA form, the CDR3 reads TGTGCCAGCAGTTTCGGGGACACCGGGGAGCTGTTTTTT. It codes for CASSFGDTGELFF. The genes are TRBV12-3 or TRBV12-4 and TRBJ2-2, with D perhaps TRBD2 (5 bases). Deletions cut 3 bases from V and 3 bases from J, with 5 bases between. This CDR3 comprises 13 residues.

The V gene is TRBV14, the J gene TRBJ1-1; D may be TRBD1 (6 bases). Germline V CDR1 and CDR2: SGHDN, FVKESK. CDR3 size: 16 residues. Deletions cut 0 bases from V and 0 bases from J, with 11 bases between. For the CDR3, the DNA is TGTGCCAGCAGCCAAGATCGATGGGACATGAACACTGAAGCTTTCTTT. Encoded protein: CASSQDRWDMNTEAFF.

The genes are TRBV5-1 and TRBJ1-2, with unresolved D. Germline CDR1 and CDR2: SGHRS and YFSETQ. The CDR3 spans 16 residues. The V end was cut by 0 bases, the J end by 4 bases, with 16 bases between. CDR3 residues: CASSLVATTNFYGYTF. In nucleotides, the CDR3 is TGCGCCAGCAGCTTGGTAGCGACAACCAATTTCTATGGCTACACCTTC.

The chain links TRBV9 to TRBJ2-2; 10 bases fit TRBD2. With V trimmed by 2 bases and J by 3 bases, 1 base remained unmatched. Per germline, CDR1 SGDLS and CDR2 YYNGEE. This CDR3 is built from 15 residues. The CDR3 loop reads CASSVTSGYTGELFF. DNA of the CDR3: TGTGCCAGCAGCGTGACTAGCGGGTACACCGGGGAGCTGTTTTTT.

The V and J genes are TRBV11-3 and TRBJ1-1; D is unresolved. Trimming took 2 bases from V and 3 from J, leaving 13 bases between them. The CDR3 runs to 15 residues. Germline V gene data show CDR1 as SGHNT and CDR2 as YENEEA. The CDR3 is CASSLRGYEDTEAFF. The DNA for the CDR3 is TGTGCCAGCAGCTTACGGGGTTACGAGGACACTGAAGCTTTCTTT.

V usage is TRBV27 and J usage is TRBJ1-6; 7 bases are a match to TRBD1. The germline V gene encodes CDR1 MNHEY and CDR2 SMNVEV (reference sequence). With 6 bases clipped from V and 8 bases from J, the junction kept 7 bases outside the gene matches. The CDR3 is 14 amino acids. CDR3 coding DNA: TGTGCCAGCAGAGCCGGGACAGTGGATTCACCCCTCCACTTT. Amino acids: CASRAGTVDSPLHF.

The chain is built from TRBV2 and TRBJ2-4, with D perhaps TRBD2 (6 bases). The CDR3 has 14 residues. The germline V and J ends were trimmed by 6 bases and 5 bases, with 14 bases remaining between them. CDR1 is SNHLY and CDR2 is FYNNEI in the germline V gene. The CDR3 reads CASRTRLGENIQYF. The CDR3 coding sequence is TGTGCCAGCAGAACCAGACTAGGGGAAAACATTCAGTACTTC.

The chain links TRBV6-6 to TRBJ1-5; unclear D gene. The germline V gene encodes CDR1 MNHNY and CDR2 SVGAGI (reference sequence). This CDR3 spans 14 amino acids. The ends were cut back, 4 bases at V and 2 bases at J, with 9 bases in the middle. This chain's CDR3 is CASSSTLGNQPQHF. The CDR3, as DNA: TGTGCCAGCAGTTCTACCCTGGGCAATCAGCCCCAGCATTTT.

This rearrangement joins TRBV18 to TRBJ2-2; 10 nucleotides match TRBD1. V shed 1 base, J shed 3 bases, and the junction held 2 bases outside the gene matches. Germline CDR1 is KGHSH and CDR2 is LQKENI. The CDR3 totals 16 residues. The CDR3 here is CASSPRQGADTGELFF. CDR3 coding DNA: TGTGCCAGCTCACCACGACAGGGGGCGGACACCGGGGAGCTGTTTTTT.